Here is one T cell receptor (beta chain) with its context. Recruited during active infection, patients (from Seattle) were subsequently followed longitudinally. Trimming removed 2 bases at V and 5 bases at J, with 10 bases between. CDR3 length: 13 residues. CDR1 LNHDA and CDR2 SQIVND come from the germline V gene (reference sequence). The data belong to a study of blood T cell repertoires in COVID-19. On the study more broadly: Both acute and convalescent COVID-19 samples were obtained from the United States, Italy and Spain. T cells, B-cell-depleted T cells, or PBMCs supplied cDNA or gDNA.

Study processing details: Nucleated cell number was recorded as an estimate derived from reference gene primer amplification. Here immunoSEQ multiplex PCR was the method, and the copy in TCRdb shows in-frame clones only, minus some. The D gene and trimming were derived from the DNA, and the V and J assignments and clone size from that table. Among about 180,000 clones listed, about 85% were seen once. The sequence was obtained from a man at least 80 years old with COVID-19, enrolled during active disease. Sequenced material: peripheral blood. V and J are TRBV19 and TRBJ2-7, with D maybe TRBD2 (6 bases). CDR3 DNA sequence: TGTGCCAGTAGTATACCGGGGGAAGACGAGCAGTACTTC. It specifies CASSIPGEDEQYF.